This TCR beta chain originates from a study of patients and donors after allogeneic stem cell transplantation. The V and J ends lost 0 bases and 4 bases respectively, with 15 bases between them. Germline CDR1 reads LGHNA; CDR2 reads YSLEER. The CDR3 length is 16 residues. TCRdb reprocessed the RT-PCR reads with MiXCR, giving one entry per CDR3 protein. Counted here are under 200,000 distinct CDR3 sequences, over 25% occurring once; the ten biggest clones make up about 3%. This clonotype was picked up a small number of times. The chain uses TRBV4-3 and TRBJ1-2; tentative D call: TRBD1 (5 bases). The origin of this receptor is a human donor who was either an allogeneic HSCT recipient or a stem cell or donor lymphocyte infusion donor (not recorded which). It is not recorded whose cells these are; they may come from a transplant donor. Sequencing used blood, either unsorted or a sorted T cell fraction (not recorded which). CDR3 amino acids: CASSQDLLGAGYGYTF. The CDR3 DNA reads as TGCGCCAGCAGCCAAGATCTCCTCGGGGCCGGCTATGGCTACACCTTC.